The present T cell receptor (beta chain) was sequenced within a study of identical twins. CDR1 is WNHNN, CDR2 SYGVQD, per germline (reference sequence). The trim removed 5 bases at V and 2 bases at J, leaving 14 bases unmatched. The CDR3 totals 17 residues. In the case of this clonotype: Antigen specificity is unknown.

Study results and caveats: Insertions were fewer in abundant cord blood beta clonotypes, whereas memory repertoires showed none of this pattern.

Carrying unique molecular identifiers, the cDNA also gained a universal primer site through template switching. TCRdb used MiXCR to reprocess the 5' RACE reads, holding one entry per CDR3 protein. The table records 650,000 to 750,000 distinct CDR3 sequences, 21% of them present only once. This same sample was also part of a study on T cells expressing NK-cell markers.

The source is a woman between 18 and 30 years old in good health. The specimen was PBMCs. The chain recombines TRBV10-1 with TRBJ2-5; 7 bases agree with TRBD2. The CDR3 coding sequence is TGCGCCAGCAGTCAGCGGGTCGGCGGGGGAAAACAAGAGACCCAGTACTTC. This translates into CASSQRVGGGKQETQYF.